This TCR beta chain was captured in a study of spatial heterogeneity in lung cancer. Overall study context: Within tumor regions, the number of TCR transcripts tracked closely with a T cell module score obtained from matched bulk RNA-seq. Study-level results: Coverage of tumor T cells was estimated at 6% to 8% for alpha chains and 13% for beta chains. One measure, the expanded intratumoral alpha and beta TCR count, tracked tumor mutation counts.

Time point denoted: sample taken at primary tumor resection. Researchers sequenced whole RNA taken from tumor, nontumor lung or frozen PBMC without sorting. Each TCR cDNA molecule bore a unique molecular identifier. MiXCR was run by TCRdb on the 5' RACE reads, yielding one entry per CDR3 protein. The sample contains more than 2,000 distinct CDR3 sequences, approximately 17% of which appear only once. V dropped 3 bases and J dropped 5; count of bases not matched to a gene: 14. This CDR3 is 20 amino acids long. This clonotype is medium-sized (0.01 to 0.1%) by share. The antigen remains unidentified. This sequence joins TRBV23-1 and TRBJ2-2; 14 bases are a match to TRBD2. TRBV23-1 is flagged as an ORF with uncertain function. The sequence was obtained from a male donor with early-stage non-small cell lung cancer. The specimen was lung tumor tissue, collected at surgery. Here the CDR3 reads CASSHEDSERLAGGTGELFF. In DNA form, the CDR3 reads TGCGCCAGCAGTCACGAGGACTCAGAAAGACTAGCGGGAGGGACCGGGGAGCTGTTTTTT.